These 12 T cell receptor beta chains came from one sample sequenced in a study of T cells after yellow fever vaccination. TCRdb fed the 5' RACE reads into MiXCR, producing one record per CDR3 protein. This sample has under 400,000 distinct CDR3 sequences; approximately 10% occur once, and the top ten carry less than 20%. Source: PBMCs, taken on the day of the first yellow fever vaccination. The receptors here all came from a man aged 18 to 29 who received the YFV17D yellow fever vaccine.

This clonotype was seen ten or more times. An end of the junction does not agree with germline; a read error may underlie this. This chain connects TRBV7-2 to TRBJ2-3; D remains ambiguous. CDR1 SGHTA and CDR2 FQGNSA come from the germline V gene. The length of the CDR3 is 12 residues. DNA for the CDR3: TGCGCCAGCAGCTTGGACGGGGATACGCAGTATTTT. It translates to CASSLDGDTQYF.

This clonotype has at least ten counts. The chain carries TRBV18 and TRBJ2-7, with 10 positions matching TRBD1. Unmatched junction bases numbered 8, after V lost 3 bases and J lost 12 bases. Germline V gives CDR1 KGHSH, CDR2 LQKENI. CDR3 length: 13 amino acids. CDR3 DNA: TGTGCCAGCTCACCGTGGGACAGGGGCTATTCGTACTTC. It codes for CASSPWDRGYSYF.

This chain connects TRBV10-3 to TRBJ1-2; D unresolved. This CDR3 has 13 amino acids. Germline CDR1 ENHRY, CDR2 SYGVKD. V shed 2 bases and J shed 3 bases, with 7 bases lying between them. CDR3 sequence: CAISEKSHYGYTF. The CDR3 nucleotides are TGTGCCATCAGTGAGAAGTCTCACTATGGCTACACCTTC.

This clonotype was found a few times. This rearrangement joins TRBV20-1 to TRBJ2-3; 10 bases fit TRBD1. V lost 3 bases and J lost 5; bases outside the gene matches: 8. The CDR3 has 15 residues. Per the germline V gene, CDR1 is DFQATT and CDR2 is SNEGSKA (reference sequence). CDR3 residues: CSASRRQGAGDTQYF. DNA for the CDR3: TGCAGTGCTAGCCGACGACAGGGGGCCGGAGATACGCAGTATTTT.

The table lists this clonotype with a few counts. A junction end diverges from the germline sequence, so it may reflect a read error. V and J are TRBV7-2 and TRBJ2-1; D is ambiguous. The CDR3 consists of 13 residues. Per germline, CDR1 SGHTA and CDR2 FQGNSA. CDR3 in amino acids: CASSLTSYDEQFF. CDR3 DNA: TGTGCCAGCAGCTTGACATCCTACGATGAGCAGTTCTTC.

The chain carries TRBV7-2 and TRBJ2-2; the D call may be TRBD1 or TRBD2 (5 bases each). V lost 4 bases and J lost 6, with 15 bases in between. This CDR3 spans 15 amino acids. The germline CDR1 and CDR2 sequences are SGHTA and FQGNSA. CDR3 coding DNA: TGTGCCAGCAGCTGGAAAGGGCCGGGACCCGGGGAGCTGTTTTTT. Its protein product is CASSWKGPGPGELFF.

This clonotype was found a few times. This chain joins TRBV11-2 and TRBJ2-6; D gene ambiguous. The CDR3 totals 15 residues. V gave up 5 bases and J gave up 4 bases, with 12 bases separating them. Looked up from germline, CDR1 is SGHAT and CDR2 is FQNNGV. CDR3 region: CASSLFRPGANVLTF. The CDR3 nucleotides read TGTGCCAGCAGCCTGTTTCGGCCGGGGGCCAACGTCCTGACTTTC.

The chain carries TRBV6-1 and TRBJ1-5, with no clear D. This CDR3 spans 14 amino acids. Germline V gene data show CDR1 as MNHNS and CDR2 as SASEGT. V was clipped by 0 bases and J by 5 bases, with 8 bases between them. In DNA form, the CDR3 reads TGTGCCAGCAGTGAAGCGCCTAGGGATCAGCCCCAGCATTTT. It translates to CASSEAPRDQPQHF.

This chain links TRBV4-1 with TRBJ2-7; a possible D gene is TRBD1 (6 bases). The V end lost 1 base, the J end lost 2 bases, and 21 bases lay between the germline ends. CDR1 is MGHRA, CDR2 YSYEKL, per germline. CDR3 length: 18 residues. The CDR3 spells CASSQGGSAQGDTYEQYF. In DNA, the CDR3 is TGCGCCAGCAGCCAAGGCGGCTCGGCACAGGGAGACACCTACGAGCAGTACTTC.

The chain couples TRBV5-6 to TRBJ2-1; no clear D gene. Germline-derived CDR1 and CDR2 are SGHDT and YYEEEE. The V and J ends lost 4 bases and 7 bases respectively, with 9 bases between them. The CDR3 is 12 amino acids. For the CDR3, the DNA is TGTGCCAGCAGCATGACTGGAAATGAGCAGTTCTTC. Protein product: CASSMTGNEQFF.

This clonotype was recorded a few times. V usage is TRBV18 and J usage is TRBJ2-7; D ambiguous. CDR3 size: 14 residues. In germline, CDR1 is KGHSH, CDR2 LQKENI. Between the trimmed V and J ends, which lost 3 bases and 6 bases, there was a span of 15 bases. The CDR3, as DNA: TGTGCCAGCTCACCTGATAGCCGGTACAGCGAGCAGTACGTC. This encodes CASSPDSRYSEQYV.

V and J are TRBV6-5 and TRBJ2-2; D is uncertain. The CDR3 is made up of 16 amino acids. The ends were cut back, 4 bases at V and 4 bases at J, with 16 bases in the middle. Germline CDR1 and CDR2: MNHEY and SVGAGI. Written as DNA, the CDR3 is TGTGCCAGCAGTTCGGTTACGAACAGAGCCACCGGGGAGCTGTTTTTT. It specifies CASSSVTNRATGELFF.